This note documents a single T cell receptor beta chain sequence. This sample stems from a study of blood T cell repertoires in COVID-19. Study context: Collection of acute and convalescent COVID-19 samples took place in the United States, Italy and Spain. The analysed material was cDNA or gDNA that came from T cells, B-cell-depleted T cells, or PBMCs.

In the authors' workflow: Estimated nucleated cell counts came from reference gene primer amplification. Data came from immunoSEQ multiplex PCR; TCRdb stores just in-frame clones and leaves some out. V, J and clone size derive from that table, while D and trimming were established from the DNA sequence. The sample records 210,000 or so clones, about 90% being singletons. The CDR3 has 15 residues. Germline loops: CDR1 MNHNS, CDR2 SASEGT. Trimming at V came to 2 bases and at J to 9 bases, leaving 6 bases not matched to a gene. The sample comprised peripheral blood. The clonotype was recovered from a young man with acute or convalescent COVID-19. J is TRBJ2-1 and V is TRBV6-1, with TRBD1 matching 11 bases. The CDR3 reads CASSEIPGTGGEQFF. CDR3 nucleotides: TGTGCCAGCAGTGAAATCCCCGGGACAGGGGGTGAGCAGTTCTTC.